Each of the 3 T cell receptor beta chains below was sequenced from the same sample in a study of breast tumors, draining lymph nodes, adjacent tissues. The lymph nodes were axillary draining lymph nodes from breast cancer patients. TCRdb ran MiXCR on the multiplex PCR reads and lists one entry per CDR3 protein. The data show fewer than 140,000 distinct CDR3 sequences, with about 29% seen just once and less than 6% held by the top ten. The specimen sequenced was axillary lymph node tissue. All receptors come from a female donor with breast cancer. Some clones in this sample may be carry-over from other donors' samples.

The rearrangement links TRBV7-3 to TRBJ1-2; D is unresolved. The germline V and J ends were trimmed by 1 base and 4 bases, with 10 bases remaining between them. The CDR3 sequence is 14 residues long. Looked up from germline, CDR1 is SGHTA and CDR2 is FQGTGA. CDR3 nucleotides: TGTGCCAGCAGCTTAAAGGGCGGGATCTATGGCTACACCTTC. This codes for CASSLKGGIYGYTF.

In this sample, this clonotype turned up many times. DNA of the CDR3: TGTGCCAGCAGCACCGGGACATCCTATAATTCACCCCTCCACTTT. As protein: CASSTGTSYNSPLHF. J is TRBJ1-6 and V is TRBV9; perhaps TRBD1 as D (6 bases). Trimming stripped 4 bases from V and 1 base from J, with 9 bases between. Germline V gene lookup returns CDR1 SGDLS and CDR2 YYNGEE. This CDR3 is built from 15 residues.

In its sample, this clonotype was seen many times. The CDR3 here is CASSFLTESDTQYF. The CDR3 DNA follows: TGTGCCAGCAGCTTTCTCACAGAATCAGATACGCAGTATTTT. The chain uses TRBV7-9 and TRBJ2-3; D call uncertain. CDR3 length: 14 amino acids. V lost 3 bases and J lost 4, with 11 bases in between. Germline V gene sequence: CDR1 SEHNR, CDR2 FQNEAQ (reference sequence).